Listed below are T cell receptor beta chains from one sample, sequenced in a study of T cell responses to AZD1222 COVID-19 vaccine. Produced via immunoSEQ multiplex PCR; TCRdb's table is partial and in-frame only. The sample has fewer than 120,000 clones; approximately 90% are singletons. The material was peripheral blood, obtained 28 days after the second AZD1222 dose. Receptors originate from an adult who received the AZD1222 COVID-19 vaccine. The conserved cysteine and the conserved F or W are not part of the CDR3 here. Fields, in order: V gene, J gene, CDR3 protein.

TRBV5-4	TRBJ2-1	ASSPGGHRATYNEQF
TRBV10-1	TRBJ2-2	ATTGTDRTGELF
TRBV5-4	TRBJ2-1	ASSFGTSRSYNEQF
TRBV5-1	TRBJ2-5	ASSSSGSVETQY
TRBV6-1	TRBJ1-6	ASSEHSPLH
TRBV30	TRBJ1-4	AWSGGEKLF
TRBV30	TRBJ2-2	AWSWTANTGELF
TRBV27	TRBJ2-6	ASSIRFSGANVLT
TRBV20-1	TRBJ2-2	SASRRSGADTGELF
TRBV6-5	TRBJ1-2	ASSPSGGPNYGYT
TRBV5-4	TRBJ2-3	ASSLDLRGTDTQY
TRBV6-5	TRBJ1-5	ASSRQGLDQPQH
TRBV12-5	TRBJ2-7	ASGLGTGDGYEQY
TRBV7-3	TRBJ2-7	ASSLYPGPGFYEQY
TRBV9	TRBJ1-4	ASSPQDGPNEKLF
TRBV5-8	TRBJ1-1	ASSLVSYSQSGNTEAF
TRBV19	TRBJ1-1	ASSPGQGSTEAF
TRBV10-3	TRBJ2-3	AISDGSSDTQY
TRBV27	TRBJ2-2	ASSRGTGLSGELF
TRBV7-9	TRBJ1-1	ASSLTDTEAF
TRBV18	TRBJ1-5	ASSPGKDQPQH
TRBV30	TRBJ2-1	AWSVTDNEQF
TRBV5-4	TRBJ2-7	ASSGGREGEQY
TRBV11-3	TRBJ2-3	ASSLGWLAGGPSTDTQY
TRBV5-4	TRBJ1-2	ASSLTGSYGYT
TRBV4-1	TRBJ1-4	ASSQGQGSEKLF
TRBV3-1/TRBV3-2	TRBJ1-2	ASSQDGTGAPST
TRBV27	TRBJ2-3	ASSLYTGFSTDTQY
TRBV6-5	TRBJ1-5	ASSWDRVKGQPQH
TRBV3-1/TRBV3-2	TRBJ2-5	ASSQGTSGAQETQY
TRBV21-1	TRBJ1-5	ASSFHSKTGRYSNQPQH
TRBV28	TRBJ1-3	ASSTNGGTGVGNTIY
TRBV18	TRBJ1-2	ASSADRERYT
TRBV2	TRBJ2-2	ASSWTSGANTGELF
TRBV4-1	TRBJ1-2	ASSQDTVGYT
TRBV7-9	TRBJ2-2	ASSPAGRGIAGELF
TRBV9	TRBJ1-2	ASSVGGARGYT
TRBV6-1	TRBJ1-4	ASSEARAALNEKLF
TRBV11-3	TRBJ1-2	ASSLDYQGVGYT
TRBV6-1	TRBJ1-2	ASSETQGGHYGYT
TRBV4-2	TRBJ1-1	ASSPAGPLNTEAF
TRBV6-6	TRBJ2-2	ASSRGTGGNTGELF
TRBV29-1	TRBJ1-1	SVEDREGRNTEAF
TRBV11-1	TRBJ1-1	ASSLDGLNTEAF
TRBV19	TRBJ1-5	ASSMGQAFNQPQH
TRBV28	TRBJ2-4	ASSLTVNIQY
TRBV7-8	TRBJ2-2	ASSLAGGGELF
TRBV7-9	TRBJ2-1	ASSPPGGAVHEQF
TRBV19	TRBJ2-1	ASSIAVSPGDEQF
TRBV27	TRBJ2-1	ASSLGLAEYNEQF